The 20 T cell receptor beta chains below come from one sample, sequenced in a study of shared clonotypes between healthy human individuals. Some clones are missing from TCRdb's copy, which holds only in-frame ones; the method was immunoSEQ multiplex PCR. The sample yields 2 million to 2.5 million clones, 85% to 95% seen once. The sample taken for sequencing was naive CD4+ T cells from PBMCs. Subset reported: CD45RA+ positively selected. Receptor source: a man aged 18 to 29 in good health. Some clones in this sample may be carry-over from other donors' samples.

The gene calls are TRBV6-6 and TRBJ2-7, with 7 positions matching TRBD1. The length of the CDR3 is 14 residues. The V gene's germline CDR1 is MNHNY and CDR2 SVGAGI (reference sequence). V lost 6 bases to trimming and J lost 3 bases; unmatched junction nucleotides: 8. The CDR3, as DNA: TGTGCCAGCAGACCCCCGGGACAGTTCTACGAGCAGTACTTC. Translated: CASRPPGQFYEQYF.

Details on this clone: Other DNA variants within this sample encode the same CDR3. The chain is built from TRBV6-5 and TRBJ1-5, with no clear D. Per germline, CDR1 MNHEY and CDR2 SVGAGI. This CDR3 contains 15 residues. With 0 bases removed from V and 0 bases from J, the gap between germline ends came to 6 bases. The CDR3 spells CASSYSGNSNQPQHF. The CDR3, as DNA: TGTGCCAGCAGTTACTCGGGGAATAGCAATCAGCCCCAGCATTTT.

V is TRBV11-2 and J is TRBJ2-7, with D tentatively TRBD1 (5 bases). The CDR3 sequence is 14 residues long. CDR1 is SGHAT and CDR2 is FQNNGV in the germline V gene. Trimming stripped 1 base from V and 1 base from J, with 8 bases between. The CDR3 spells CASSLGRQSYEQYF. The CDR3 DNA follows: TGTGCCAGCAGCTTAGGGCGACAGTCCTACGAGCAGTACTTC. The whole variable domain, remainder taken from reference TRBV11-2 and TRBJ2-7, is EAGVAQSPRYKIIEKRQSVAFWCNPISGHATLYWYQQILGQGPKLLIQFQNNGVVDDSQLPKDRFSAERLKGVDSTLKIQPAKLEDSAVYLCASSLGRQSYEQYFGPGTRLTVT.

CDR3 DNA sequence: TGTGCCAGCAGTGGAGGGGTCCCAGATACGCAGTATTTT. Protein sequence: CASSGGVPDTQYF. This rearrangement joins TRBV27 to TRBJ2-3; perhaps TRBD2 as D (6 bases). V lost 5 bases, J lost 4 bases, and 10 bases lay in between. CDR3 length: 13 residues. The germline V gene has CDR1 MNHEY and CDR2 SMNVEV (reference sequence).

The chain is built from TRBV19 and TRBJ1-5; D remains ambiguous. V dropped 0 bases and J dropped 0 bases, with 12 bases sitting between them. The CDR3 has 17 residues. The germline V gene has CDR1 LNHDA and CDR2 SQIVND (reference sequence). The CDR3, as DNA: TGTGCCAGTAGTATAGACCCCCAGGTAACTAGCAATCAGCCCCAGCATTTT. Its translation: CASSIDPQVTSNQPQHF.

The chain combines TRBV11-2 with TRBJ1-5; no definite D call. Germline V gene lookup returns CDR1 SGHAT and CDR2 FQNNGV. The CDR3 totals 13 residues. V shed 5 bases and J shed 4 bases, with 9 bases lying between them. DNA of the CDR3: TGTGCCAGCAGCGACAATACGAATCAGCCCCAGCATTTT. This encodes CASSDNTNQPQHF.

This rearrangement joins TRBV7-9 to TRBJ2-5, with D possibly TRBD1 on 6 matching bases. The CDR3 covers 17 residues. V gave up 5 bases and J gave up 5 bases, with 24 bases separating them. Germline values: CDR1 SEHNR, CDR2 FQNEAQ (reference sequence). The CDR3 region is CASSQGFAGEKGETQYF. CDR3 in DNA: TGTGCCAGCAGCCAAGGATTTGCAGGGGAAAAAGGGGAGACCCAGTACTTC.

The chain recombines TRBV4-2 with TRBJ1-1; D possibly corresponds to TRBD1 (5 bases). Between the trimmed V and J ends, which lost 8 bases and 5 bases, there was a span of 18 bases. Germline values: CDR1 LGHNA, CDR2 YNFKEQ. The CDR3 sequence is 14 residues long. CDR3 sequence reads: CASGPGPPGTEAFF. In DNA, the CDR3 is TGTGCCAGCGGACCGGGACCGCCTGGGACTGAAGCTTTCTTT.

The rearrangement uses TRBV9 and TRBJ2-1; D may be TRBD2 (7 bases). V lost 3 bases to trimming and J lost 4 bases, with 17 bases between them. The CDR3 sequence is 16 residues long. Looked up from germline, CDR1 is SGDLS and CDR2 is YYNGEE. The CDR3 spells CASSEREGGIYNEQFF. As DNA, the CDR3 is TGTGCCAGCAGCGAGAGGGAGGGGGGCATATACAATGAGCAGTTCTTC. Full variable domain (outside the CDR3, taken from reference TRBV9 and TRBJ2-1): DSGVTQTPKHLITATGQRVTLRCSPRSGDLSVYWYQQSLDQGLQFLIQYYNGEERAKGNILERFSAQQFPDLHSELNLSSLELGDSALYFCASSEREGGIYNEQFFGPGTRLTVL.

The table lists this clone with a count of one. The chain has TRBV28 and TRBJ2-2; 9 bases are shared with TRBD2. Per germline, CDR1 MDHEN and CDR2 SYDVKM. The CDR3 length is 16 residues. V gave up 4 bases and J gave up 4 bases; unmatched junction bases: 7. The CDR3 DNA follows: TGTGCCAGCAGTTCTATAGCGGGAGCGCCCACCGGGGAGCTGTTTTTT. Protein product: CASSSIAGAPTGELFF.

J is TRBJ1-2 and V is TRBV4-1; D gene unclear. The CDR3 has 18 amino acids. Trimming stripped 0 bases from V and 0 bases from J, with 17 bases between. Germline V lookup: CDR1 MGHRA, CDR2 YSYEKL. The CDR3 loop is CASSQDWGRTRANYGYTF. CDR3 DNA sequence: TGCGCCAGCAGCCAAGATTGGGGTCGCACAAGAGCTAACTATGGCTACACCTTC.

V is TRBV10-3 and J is TRBJ1-5; TRBD1 is a possible D gene (5 bases). V was pared by 7 bases and J by 2 bases, with 15 bases between. Germline-derived CDR1 and CDR2 are ENHRY and SYGVKD. The CDR3 has 15 residues. CDR3 protein: CAINFLDSGNQPQHF. The DNA for the CDR3 is TGTGCCATCAACTTCCTTGACAGCGGCAATCAGCCCCAGCATTTT.

The chain carries TRBV6-1 and TRBJ1-2, with 7 nucleotides matching TRBD1. The germline CDR1 and CDR2 sequences are MNHNS and SASEGT. The CDR3 spans 13 residues. The J segment lost 7 bases and the V segment lost 3 bases, leaving 5 bases of the junction unmatched. CDR3 residues: CASSEHRGRGYTF. For the CDR3, the DNA is TGTGCCAGCAGTGAGCACAGGGGTCGTGGCTACACCTTC.

The rearrangement links TRBV5-1 to TRBJ2-1, with a tentative D call TRBD1 (5 bases). The V and J ends lost 8 bases and 9 bases respectively, with 12 bases between them. CDR1 is SGHRS and CDR2 is YFSETQ in the germline V gene. The CDR3 sequence is 11 residues long. CDR3 sequence reads: CARQDELEQFF. The CDR3 bases are TGCGCCAGACAGGATGAGCTTGAGCAGTTCTTC.

In the case of this clone: The sample has other DNA sequences that encode this CDR3 too. The chain uses TRBV6-6 and TRBJ1-3; D not certain. V was shortened by 6 bases and J by 0 bases, with 3 bases between the two germline ends. The CDR3 contains 12 residues. The germline CDR1 and CDR2 sequences are MNHNY and SVGAGI (reference sequence). Written as DNA, the CDR3 is TGTGCCAGCAGAGGCTCTGGAAACACCATATATTTT. This sequence encodes CASRGSGNTIYF.

J is TRBJ1-4 and V is TRBV27, with TRBD1 matching 11 bases. After removal of 4 bases from V and 6 bases from J, the junction contained 4 bases not matched to a gene. This CDR3 is built from 15 residues. Germline loops: CDR1 MNHEY, CDR2 SMNVEV (reference sequence). The CDR3 DNA reads TGTGCCAGCAGTTCCCGGACAGGGGGCCATGAAAAACTGTTTTTT. Residues: CASSSRTGGHEKLFF.

This chain links TRBV6-1 with TRBJ2-3; D remains ambiguous. V was clipped by 6 bases and J by 6 bases, with 13 bases between them. This CDR3 is built from 13 residues. Germline CDR1 reads MNHNS; CDR2 reads SASEGT. CDR3 bases: TGTGCCAGCAGGTGGGGATCGACGGATACGCAGTATTTT. Its protein product is CASRWGSTDTQYF.

As DNA, the CDR3 is TGCGCCAGCAGCCCAACCACAGGGAGCTCTGGGGCCAACGTCCTGACTTTC. It codes for CASSPTTGSSGANVLTF. The chain recombines TRBV4-1 with TRBJ2-6; D possibly corresponds to TRBD1 (6 bases). V shed 4 bases and J shed 0 bases, with 13 bases lying between them. The CDR3 loop spans 17 amino acids. The germline V gene encodes CDR1 MGHRA and CDR2 YSYEKL.

J is TRBJ2-7 and V is TRBV7-8; D remains unclear. Germline V gene sequence: CDR1 SGHVS, CDR2 FQNEAQ. The CDR3 runs to 13 residues. V was shortened by 5 bases and J by 2 bases, with 10 bases between the two germline ends. CDR3 nucleotides: TGTGCCAGCAGCGTGGACGGAACCTACGAGCAGTACTTC. Translated: CASSVDGTYEQYF. Full variable domain (outside the CDR3, taken from reference TRBV7-8 and TRBJ2-7): GAGVSQSPRYKVAKRGQDVALRCDPISGHVSLFWYQQALGQGPEFLTYFQNEAQLDKSGLPSDRFFAERPEGSVSTLKIQRTQQEDSAVYLCASSVDGTYEQYFGPGTRLTVT.

This clone appeared a single time. This chain uses TRBV27 with TRBJ2-7, with 8 bases fitting TRBD1. Germline loops: CDR1 MNHEY, CDR2 SMNVEV (reference sequence). The CDR3 spans 15 residues. Germline trimming cut 4 bases from V and 2 bases from J; bases unmatched to any gene: 7. The CDR3 bases are TGTGCCAGCAGTTCCCGGACAGGGCTCACCTACGAGCAGTACTTC. It yields the protein CASSSRTGLTYEQYF.